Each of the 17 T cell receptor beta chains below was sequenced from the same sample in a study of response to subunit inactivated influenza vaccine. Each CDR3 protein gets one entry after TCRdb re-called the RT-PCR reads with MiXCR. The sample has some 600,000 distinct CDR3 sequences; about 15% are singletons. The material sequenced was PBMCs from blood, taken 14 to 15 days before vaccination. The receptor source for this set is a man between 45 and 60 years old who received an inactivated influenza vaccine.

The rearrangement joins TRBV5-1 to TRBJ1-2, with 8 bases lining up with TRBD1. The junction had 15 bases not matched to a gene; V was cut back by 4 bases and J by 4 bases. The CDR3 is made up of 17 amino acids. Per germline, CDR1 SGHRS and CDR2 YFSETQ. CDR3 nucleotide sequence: TGCGCCAGCAGCCTAGAAACCGGGACAGGAGTCCGCTATGGCTACACCTTC. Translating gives CASSLETGTGVRYGYTF.

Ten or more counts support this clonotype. Here the CDR3 DNA reads TGCGCCAGCAGCTTGGGGACAAGTTCCTACGAGCAGTACTTC. Translation: CASSLGTSSYEQYF. The V call is TRBV5-1, the J call TRBJ2-7, with D possibly matching TRBD1 (5 bases). Germline V gene lookup returns CDR1 SGHRS and CDR2 YFSETQ. V was pared by 0 bases and J by 1 base, with 8 bases between. This CDR3 spans 14 amino acids.

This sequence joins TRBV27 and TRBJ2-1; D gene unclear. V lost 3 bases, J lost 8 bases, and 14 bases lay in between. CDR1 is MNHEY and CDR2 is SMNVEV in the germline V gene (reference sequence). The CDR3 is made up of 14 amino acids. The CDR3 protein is CASSLPGFRYEQFF. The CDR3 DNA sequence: TGTGCCAGCAGTTTGCCAGGCTTCAGGTATGAGCAGTTCTTC.

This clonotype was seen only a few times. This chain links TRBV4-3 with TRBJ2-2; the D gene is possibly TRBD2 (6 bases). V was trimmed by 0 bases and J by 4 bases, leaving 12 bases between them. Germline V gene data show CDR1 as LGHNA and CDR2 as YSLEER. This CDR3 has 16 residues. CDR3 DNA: TGCGCCAGCAGCCAAGATACAGGAGGGCCCACCGGGGAGCTGTTTTTT. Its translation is CASSQDTGGPTGELFF.

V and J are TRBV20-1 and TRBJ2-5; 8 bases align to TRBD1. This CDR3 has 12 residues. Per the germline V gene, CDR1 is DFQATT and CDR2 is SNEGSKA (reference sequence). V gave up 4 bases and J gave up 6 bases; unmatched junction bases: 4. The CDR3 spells CSAKQGAQTQYF. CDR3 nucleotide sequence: TGCAGTGCTAAGCAGGGGGCGCAGACCCAGTACTTC.

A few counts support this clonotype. As DNA, the CDR3 is TGTGCCAGCAGCCAATTTACTAGCGGGAGCCCCTTCCATTACCAGTACTTC. It specifies CASSQFTSGSPFHYQYF. The chain has TRBV14 and TRBJ2-5, with 11 positions matching TRBD2. This CDR3 has 17 amino acids. The germline V gene has CDR1 SGHDN and CDR2 FVKESK. Trimming removed 2 bases from V and 10 bases from J; junction bases left unmatched: 15.

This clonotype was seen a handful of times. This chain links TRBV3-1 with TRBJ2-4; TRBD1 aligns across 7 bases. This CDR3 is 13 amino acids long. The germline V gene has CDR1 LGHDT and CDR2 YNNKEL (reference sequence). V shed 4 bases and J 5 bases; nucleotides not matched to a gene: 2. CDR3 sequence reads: CASSRDRENIQYF. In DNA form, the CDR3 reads TGTGCCAGCAGCCGGGACAGAGAAAACATTCAGTACTTC. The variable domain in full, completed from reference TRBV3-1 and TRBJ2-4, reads DTAVSQTPKYLVTQMGNDKSIKCEQNLGHDTMYWYKQDSKKFLKIMFSYNNKELIINETVPNRFSPKSPDKAHLNLHINSLELGDSAVYFCASSRDRENIQYFGAGTRLSVL.

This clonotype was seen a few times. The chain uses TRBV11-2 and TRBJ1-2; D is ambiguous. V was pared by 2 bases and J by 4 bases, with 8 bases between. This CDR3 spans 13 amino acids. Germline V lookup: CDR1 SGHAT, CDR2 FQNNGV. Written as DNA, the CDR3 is TGTGCCAGCAGCTTACTGGGTGTCTATGGCTACACCTTC. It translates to CASSLLGVYGYTF.

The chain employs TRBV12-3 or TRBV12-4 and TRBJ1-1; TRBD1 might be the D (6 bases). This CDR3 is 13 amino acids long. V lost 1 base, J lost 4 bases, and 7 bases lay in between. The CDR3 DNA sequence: TGTGCCAGCAGTTTAGACAGGGCCACTGAAGCTTTCTTT. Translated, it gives CASSLDRATEAFF.

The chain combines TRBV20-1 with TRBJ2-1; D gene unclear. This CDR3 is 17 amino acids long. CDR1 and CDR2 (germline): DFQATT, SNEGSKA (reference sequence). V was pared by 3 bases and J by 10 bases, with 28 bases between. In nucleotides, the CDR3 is TGCAGTGCTAGGAAGGCTGGTCGACCGCTTGGGAATTGGGAGCAGTTCTTC. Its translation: CSARKAGRPLGNWEQFF.

CDR3 in amino acids: CAIRGQSYEQYF. CDR3 in DNA: TGTGCCATCAGGGGACAGAGCTACGAGCAGTACTTC. The chain combines TRBV10-3 with TRBJ2-7, with 7 bases lining up with TRBD1. The CDR3 spans 12 residues. The V gene's germline CDR1 is ENHRY and CDR2 SYGVKD. The V and J ends lost 6 bases and 3 bases, in that order; junction bases with no gene match: 2.

The CDR3 protein is CSARVMKGYTEAFF. The CDR3 DNA reads as TGCAGTGCTAGAGTTATGAAGGGGTACACTGAAGCTTTCTTT. This chain connects TRBV20-1 to TRBJ1-1; TRBD1 might be the D (5 bases). This CDR3 is 14 amino acids long. Germline lookup yields CDR1 DFQATT and CDR2 SNEGSKA (reference sequence). Trimming stripped 1 base from V and 3 bases from J, with 12 bases between.

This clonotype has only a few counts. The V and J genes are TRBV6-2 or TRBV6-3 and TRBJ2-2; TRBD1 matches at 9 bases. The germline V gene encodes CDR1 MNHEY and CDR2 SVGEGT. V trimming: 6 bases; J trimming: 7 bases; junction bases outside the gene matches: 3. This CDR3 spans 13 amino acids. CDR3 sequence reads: CASRDRGNGELFF. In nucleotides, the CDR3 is TGTGCCAGCAGGGACAGGGGAAACGGGGAGCTGTTTTTT.

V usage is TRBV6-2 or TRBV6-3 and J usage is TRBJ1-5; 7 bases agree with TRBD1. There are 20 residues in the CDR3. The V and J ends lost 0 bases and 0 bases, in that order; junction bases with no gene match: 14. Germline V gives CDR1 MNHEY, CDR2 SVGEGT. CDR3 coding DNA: TGTGCCAGCAGTTACTCGGCGCCCGGGACAGCTTCTTATAGCAATCAGCCCCAGCATTTT. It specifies CASSYSAPGTASYSNQPQHF.

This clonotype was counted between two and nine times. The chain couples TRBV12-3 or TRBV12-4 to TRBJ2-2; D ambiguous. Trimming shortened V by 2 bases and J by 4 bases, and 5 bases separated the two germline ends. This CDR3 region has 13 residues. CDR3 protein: CASSLMGTGELFF. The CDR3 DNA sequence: TGTGCCAGCAGTTTAATGGGCACCGGGGAGCTGTTTTTT.

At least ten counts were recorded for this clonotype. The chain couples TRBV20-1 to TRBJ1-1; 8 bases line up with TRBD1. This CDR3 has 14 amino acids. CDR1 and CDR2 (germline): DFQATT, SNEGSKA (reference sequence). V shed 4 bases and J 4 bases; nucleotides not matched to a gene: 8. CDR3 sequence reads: CSAKPTGVGTEAFF. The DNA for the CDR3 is TGCAGTGCTAAACCGACAGGGGTGGGCACTGAAGCTTTCTTT.

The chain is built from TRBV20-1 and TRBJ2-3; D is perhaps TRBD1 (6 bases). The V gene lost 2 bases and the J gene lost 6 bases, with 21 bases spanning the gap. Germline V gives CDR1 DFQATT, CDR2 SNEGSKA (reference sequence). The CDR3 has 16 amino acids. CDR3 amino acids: CSARKGGQQKRDTQYF. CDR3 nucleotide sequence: TGCAGTGCTAGAAAGGGCGGACAGCAAAAGAGGGATACGCAGTATTTT.